What follows describes a single TCR beta chain. The sample belongs to a study of control samples from healthy donors and cancer patients. The germline V and J ends were trimmed by 1 base and 9 bases, with 7 bases remaining between them. The CDR3 has 13 amino acids. CDR1 and CDR2 from the germline V gene are MDHEN and SYDVKM. Produced via immunoSEQ multiplex PCR; TCRdb's table is partial and in-frame only. The data contain 130,000 or so clones, over 75% of them singletons. The gene calls are TRBV28 and TRBJ1-6; D gene unclear. What was sequenced was blood. The clonotype comes from a man aged 50 to 59 in good health. CDR3 bases: TGTGCCAGCAGTTTATCGGAGGGTTCACCCCTCCACTTT. Translated: CASSLSEGSPLHF.